This T cell receptor (beta chain) was captured by sequencing in a study of long-term antiretroviral therapy in people with HIV. The junction had 8 bases not matched to a gene; V was cut back by 5 bases and J by 6 bases. Per the germline V gene, CDR1 is SGHTA and CDR2 is FQGNSA. The CDR3 consists of 15 residues. Investigators performed immunoSEQ version v3.0 at survey level. Sequencing targeted about 40,000-55,000 T-cell genomes per sample. Sequencing used immunoSEQ multiplex PCR; TCRdb keeps in-frame clones, though not all of them. The sample includes about 32,000 clones, roughly 97% of them seen just once.

This chain uses TRBV7-2 with TRBJ2-7; 12 nucleotides line up with TRBD2. The origin of this receptor is a man aged 25 to 40 with HIV. The starting material was unsorted PBMCs, obtained 7.6 years after starting antiretroviral therapy. CDR3 amino acids: CASSRLLAGGGEQYF. Here the CDR3 DNA reads TGTGCCAGCAGCCGATTACTAGCGGGAGGTGGCGAGCAGTACTTC.